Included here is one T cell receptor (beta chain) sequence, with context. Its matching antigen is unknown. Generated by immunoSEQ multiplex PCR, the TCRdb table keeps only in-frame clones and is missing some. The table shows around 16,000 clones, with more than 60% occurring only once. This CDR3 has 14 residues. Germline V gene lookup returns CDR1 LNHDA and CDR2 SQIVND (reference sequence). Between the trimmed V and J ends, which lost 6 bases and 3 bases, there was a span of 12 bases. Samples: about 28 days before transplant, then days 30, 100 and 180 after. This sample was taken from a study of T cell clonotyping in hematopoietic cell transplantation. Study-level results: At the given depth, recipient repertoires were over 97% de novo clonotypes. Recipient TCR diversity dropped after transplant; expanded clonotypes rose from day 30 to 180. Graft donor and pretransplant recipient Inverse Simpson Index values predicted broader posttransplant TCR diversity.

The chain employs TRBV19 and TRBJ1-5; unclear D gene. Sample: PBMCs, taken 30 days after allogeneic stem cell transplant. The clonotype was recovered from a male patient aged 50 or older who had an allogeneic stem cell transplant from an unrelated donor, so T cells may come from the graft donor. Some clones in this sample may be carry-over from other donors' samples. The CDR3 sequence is CASRIASDNQPQHF. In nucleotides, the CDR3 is TGTGCCAGTAGAATTGCGTCGGACAATCAGCCCCAGCATTTT.